The clone carrying this T cell receptor beta chain has a count of ten or more. Authors' processing steps: Using reference gene primer amplification, nucleated cell counts were estimated. Generated by immunoSEQ multiplex PCR, the TCRdb table keeps only in-frame clones and is missing some. That table furnishes V, J and clone size, whereas the DNA furnished D and trimming. The sample consists of approximately 43,000 clones, 81% of them appearing once. This sample stems from a study of blood T cell repertoires in COVID-19. Whole-study context: Specimens from acute and convalescent COVID-19 originated in the United States, Italy and Spain.

V shed 0 bases and J 3 bases; nucleotides not matched to a gene: 11. Germline CDR1 MGHRA, CDR2 YSYEKL. CDR3 length equals 18 residues. V is TRBV4-1 and J is TRBJ1-5, with 7 bases fitting TRBD1. The sample consisted of peripheral blood. This TCR derives from a man aged 35 to 55 with active or convalescent COVID-19. The DNA for the CDR3 is TGCGCCAGCAGCCAAGAAGTCCGACAGGGCTCTTCCAATCAGCCCCAGCATTTT. Protein product: CASSQEVRQGSSNQPQHF.